The 26 T cell receptor beta chains below all came from one sample that was sequenced in a study of cytomegalovirus exposure and HLA in healthy donors. Use of 60 Vbeta and 13 Jbeta primers characterized the PCR. Sequencing was performed with immunoSEQ multiplex PCR; in TCRdb, only in-frame clones are kept and a portion is missing. The sample has some 200,000 clones. The source material was PBMCs. The receptors derive from a man younger than 45 in good health and CMV-seronegative.

V and J are TRBV2 and TRBJ2-1, with a possible D match to TRBD2 (5 bases). The V end lost 6 bases, the J end lost 10 bases, and 13 bases lay between the germline ends. The CDR3 covers 12 residues. Germline-derived CDR1 and CDR2 are SNHLY and FYNNEI. For the CDR3, the DNA is TGTGCCAGCAGAAGGCTAGCTCCCGAGCAGTTCTTC. It specifies CASRRLAPEQFF.

The chain couples TRBV7-2 to TRBJ1-5; D unresolved. This CDR3 has 16 residues. CDR1 is SGHTA and CDR2 is FQGNSA in the germline V gene. V lost 1 base to trimming and J lost 5 bases, with 15 bases between them. Here the CDR3 DNA reads TGTGCCAGCAGCTTAGGAGGTTTCAGCCTTTATCAGCCCCAGCATTTT. This translates into CASSLGGFSLYQPQHF.

The V call is TRBV30, the J call TRBJ2-1; D is perhaps TRBD1 (6 bases). Trimming removed 2 bases from V and 7 bases from J, with 33 bases in between. The CDR3 totals 20 residues. The germline CDR1 and CDR2 sequences are GTSNPN and SVGIG (reference sequence). CDR3 DNA sequence: TGTGCCTGGAGTTTCCGGCCCGGATTACAGGGTACATTTCGTGTGAATGAGCAGTTCTTC. The encoded protein is CAWSFRPGLQGTFRVNEQFF.

This chain links TRBV5-4 with TRBJ2-5; maybe TRBD2 (6 bases). Germline loops: CDR1 SGHNT, CDR2 YYREEE (reference sequence). CDR3 size: 13 residues. V was cut by 2 bases and J by 5 bases, with 10 bases left in between. CDR3 region: CASSFGGRETQYF. Here the CDR3 DNA reads TGTGCCAGCAGCTTTGGGGGGAGGGAGACCCAGTACTTC.

The rearrangement joins TRBV10-3 to TRBJ2-3; TRBD2 agrees at 9 bases. Unmatched junction bases numbered 8, after V lost 8 bases and J lost 5 bases. This CDR3 spans 14 amino acids. The germline V gene has CDR1 ENHRY and CDR2 SYGVKD. The CDR3 protein is CAIRPSGMVDTQYF. CDR3 in DNA: TGTGCCATCCGGCCTAGCGGGATGGTAGATACGCAGTATTTT.

As DNA, the CDR3 is TGTGCCAGCAGCTTTGGACAGGGAAGCTACGAGCAGTACTTC. Translating gives CASSFGQGSYEQYF. The rearrangement joins TRBV11-2 to TRBJ2-5, with 8 positions matching TRBD1. Judging by the DNA end, TRBJ2-7 fits better; the J call may be wrong. This CDR3 contains 14 residues. CDR1 is SGHAT, CDR2 FQNNGV, per germline.

The chain recombines TRBV5-6 with TRBJ1-1; no reliable D call. Germline V gene lookup returns CDR1 SGHDT and CDR2 YYEEEE. This CDR3 region has 12 residues. V lost 1 base, J lost 5 bases, and 6 bases lay in between. The CDR3 protein is CASSLLRTEAFF. In DNA form, the CDR3 reads TGTGCCAGCAGCTTGTTGAGGACTGAAGCTTTCTTT. The full variable domain, in which reference TRBV5-6 and TRBJ1-1 provide the parts outside the CDR3, is DAGVTQSPTHLIKTRGQQVTLRCSPKSGHDTVSWYQQALGQGPQFIFQYYEEEERQRGNFPDRFSGHQFPNYSSELNVNALLLGDSALYLCASSLLRTEAFFGQGTRLTVV.

The chain couples TRBV10-3 to TRBJ2-1; D perhaps matches TRBD2 (6 bases). Germline CDR1 reads ENHRY; CDR2 reads SYGVKD. This CDR3 has 14 amino acids. V was pared by 4 bases and J by 0 bases, with 7 bases between. The CDR3 loop is CAISGGASYNEQFF. Written as DNA, the CDR3 is TGTGCCATCAGTGGCGGGGCCTCCTACAATGAGCAGTTCTTC.

The chain uses TRBV5-1 and TRBJ2-3; 10 nucleotides agree with TRBD2. Germline CDR1 and CDR2: SGHRS and YFSETQ. CDR3 length: 15 amino acids. The V and J ends lost 4 bases and 3 bases, in that order; junction bases with no gene match: 5. The CDR3 protein is CASSDPSGSTDTQYF. The CDR3 DNA reads as TGCGCCAGCAGCGACCCTAGCGGGAGTACAGATACGCAGTATTTT.

About this clone itself: Compared with germline, one end of the junction differs, possibly owing to a read error. This sample also contains other DNA sequences that code for the same CDR3. The CDR3 nucleotides are TGTGCCAGCAACCAAGGGCAGGGCCCTCAGTACTTC. Translation gives CASNQGQGPQYF. The V gene is TRBV14, the J gene TRBJ2-7; D may be TRBD1 (5 bases). CDR1 is SGHDN, CDR2 FVKESK, per germline. The CDR3 consists of 12 residues.

The chain couples TRBV5-8 to TRBJ2-7, with D possibly matching TRBD1 (6 bases). The CDR3 contains 13 residues. The ends were cut back, 0 bases at V and 4 bases at J, with 8 bases in the middle. Germline assignment: CDR1 SGHTS and CDR2 YDEGEE. The CDR3 coding sequence is TGTGCCAGCAGCTTGGCACAGGGATACGAGCAGTACTTC. Protein product: CASSLAQGYEQYF.

V is TRBV5-6 and J is TRBJ2-1; D is unresolved. The ends were cut back, 0 bases at V and 12 bases at J, with 10 bases in the middle. This CDR3 is 12 amino acids long. CDR1 is SGHDT, CDR2 YYEEEE, per germline. CDR3 protein: CASSLEAGRQFF. The CDR3 region has the DNA TGTGCCAGCAGCTTGGAAGCCGGTAGGCAGTTCTTC.

The chain has TRBV2 and TRBJ1-1, with 10 bases fitting TRBD1. CDR3 length: 16 amino acids. After removal of 5 bases from V and 6 bases from J, the junction contained 12 bases not matched to a gene. CDR1 and CDR2 (germline): SNHLY, FYNNEI. CDR3 loop: CASSLDRGQGVSEAFF. The CDR3 DNA reads TGTGCCAGCAGTCTTGACAGGGGGCAGGGGGTCTCTGAAGCTTTCTTT.

This CDR3 is CASSTAAYNEQFF. CDR3 coding DNA: TGTGCCAGTAGTACCGCGGCATACAATGAGCAGTTCTTC. V usage is TRBV19 and J usage is TRBJ2-1; no reliable D call. Germline loops: CDR1 LNHDA, CDR2 SQIVND (reference sequence). This CDR3 has 13 amino acids. Trimming pared 4 bases from V and 4 bases from J, leaving 8 bases between. The full variable domain, completed using reference TRBV19 and TRBJ2-1, is DGGITQSPKYLFRKEGQNVTLSCEQNLNHDAMYWYRQDPGQGLRLIYYSQIVNDFQKGDIAEGYSVSREKKESFPLTVTSAQKNPTAFYLCASSTAAYNEQFFGPGTRLTVL.

The chain recombines TRBV10-3 with TRBJ1-5, with D perhaps TRBD1 (5 bases). The CDR3 has 13 residues. The V gene's germline CDR1 is ENHRY and CDR2 SYGVKD. The germline V and J ends were trimmed by 10 bases and 2 bases, with 12 bases remaining between them. The CDR3 loop is CATRAQGNQPQHF. The CDR3 DNA follows: TGTGCCACCCGAGCACAGGGCAATCAGCCCCAGCATTTT.

The chain carries TRBV7-8 and TRBJ2-5, with a possible D match to TRBD2 (5 bases). V was cut by 0 bases and J by 0 bases, with 8 bases left in between. The CDR3 length is 15 residues. Germline CDR1 reads SGHVS; CDR2 reads FQNEAQ. Here the CDR3 DNA reads TGTGCCAGCAGCTTAGCGGGAGCGGACCAAGAGACCCAGTACTTC. The encoded protein is CASSLAGADQETQYF.

The chain couples TRBV7-8 to TRBJ2-7; 7 bases line up with TRBD2. The V segment lost 8 bases and the J segment 4 bases; nucleotides outside the gene matches: 8. The CDR3 consists of 13 residues. Germline loops: CDR1 SGHVS, CDR2 FQNEAQ. CDR3 region: CASGGGERYEQYF. CDR3 nucleotides: TGTGCCAGCGGTGGGGGGGAACGGTACGAGCAGTACTTC.

The chain links TRBV6-5 to TRBJ1-5; D is ambiguous. Germline V lookup: CDR1 MNHEY, CDR2 SVGAGI. The CDR3 is 14 amino acids. V gave up 3 bases and J gave up 6 bases, with 12 bases separating them. CDR3 loop: CASSYGAAGQPQHF. CDR3 nucleotides: TGTGCCAGCAGTTATGGCGCAGCGGGTCAGCCCCAGCATTTT.

The chain uses TRBV18 and TRBJ1-1; the match to TRBD1 covers 12 bases. After removal of 3 bases from V and 7 bases from J, the junction contained 3 bases not matched to a gene. Germline CDR1 is KGHSH and CDR2 is LQKENI. The CDR3 runs 14 residues. The CDR3 loop reads CASSPGQGAGEAFF. The DNA for the CDR3 is TGTGCCAGCTCACCGGGACAGGGGGCCGGTGAAGCTTTCTTT.

The rearrangement uses TRBV7-2 and TRBJ1-1; unclear D gene. Trimming stripped 8 bases from V and 0 bases from J, with 19 bases between. Germline V CDR1 and CDR2: SGHTA, FQGNSA. The length of the CDR3 is 16 residues. CDR3 bases: TGTGCCAGCTCCCACGTCGCCCTAATGGTGAACACTGAAGCTTTCTTT. Encoded protein: CASSHVALMVNTEAFF.

The CDR3 protein is CASSFAVGFGEQYF. In nucleotides, the CDR3 is TGTGCCAGCAGCTTTGCCGTCGGGTTCGGCGAGCAGTACTTC. The chain couples TRBV11-2 to TRBJ2-7, with D unresolved. CDR3 length: 14 amino acids. The V end lost 3 bases, the J end lost 6 bases, and 15 bases lay between the germline ends. CDR1 SGHAT and CDR2 FQNNGV come from the germline V gene.

Details on this clone: At one end, the junction sequence differs from germline, possibly due to a read error. This chain connects TRBV11-3 to TRBJ1-2; 9 bases fit TRBD1. The length of the CDR3 is 15 residues. Germline values: CDR1 SGHNT, CDR2 YENEEA. CDR3 in amino acids: CASSPGQGTVYGCTF. The DNA of the CDR3 is TGTGCCAGCAGCCCTGGACAGGGGACAGTCTATGGCTGCACCTTC.

J is TRBJ2-7 and V is TRBV18; D ambiguous. V was clipped by 4 bases and J by 2 bases, with 9 bases between them. Germline V gene data show CDR1 as KGHSH and CDR2 as LQKENI. This CDR3 is built from 13 residues. The CDR3 loop is CASSLRLAYEQYF. The CDR3 nucleotides read TGTGCCAGCTCACTTCGACTTGCCTACGAGCAGTACTTC. Combining the CDR3 with reference TRBV18 and TRBJ2-7 gives the whole variable domain NAGVMQNPRHLVRRRGQEARLRCSPMKGHSHVYWYRQLPEEGLKFMVYLQKENIIDESGMPKERFSAEFPKEGPSILRIQQVVRGDSAAYFCASSLRLAYEQYFGPGTRLTVT.

The V call is TRBV7-3, the J call TRBJ2-1, with a tentative D call TRBD2 (6 bases). The V and J ends lost 6 bases and 1 base respectively, with 13 bases between them. Germline V lookup: CDR1 SGHTA, CDR2 FQGTGA. This CDR3 is built from 15 residues. CDR3 sequence: CASSYPGLSYNEQFF. CDR3 DNA sequence: TGTGCCAGCAGTTATCCGGGACTTTCCTACAATGAGCAGTTCTTC.

This chain connects TRBV7-9 to TRBJ2-7; D is perhaps TRBD2 (6 bases). Germline V lookup: CDR1 SEHNR, CDR2 FQNEAQ (reference sequence). CDR3 length: 15 amino acids. Between the trimmed V and J ends, which lost 5 bases and 6 bases, there was a span of 20 bases. CDR3 amino acids: CASSPGERVGIEQYF. Written as DNA, the CDR3 is TGTGCCAGCAGCCCGGGGGAGCGGGTAGGGATCGAGCAGTACTTC.

This sequence joins TRBV5-6 and TRBJ2-1; D is possibly TRBD1 (6 bases). The germline CDR1 and CDR2 sequences are SGHDT and YYEEEE. V lost 4 bases, J lost 3 bases, and 11 bases lay in between. This CDR3 is 14 amino acids long. The CDR3 sequence is CASSIGQLYNEQFF. The CDR3 bases are TGTGCCAGCAGCATTGGACAGCTCTACAATGAGCAGTTCTTC.